This T cell receptor beta chain is from a study of cytomegalovirus exposure and HLA in healthy donors. The PCR was carried out with 60 Vbeta primers and 13 Jbeta primers. The method was immunoSEQ multiplex PCR; TCRdb's version includes in-frame clones alone and lacks a portion of them. The table lists roughly 240,000 clones, 82% of them singletons, with 5% to 6% in the top ten. The ends lost 3 bases at V and 4 bases at J; junction bases unmatched: 0. There are 11 residues in the CDR3. CDR1 and CDR2 from the germline V gene are GTSNPN and SVGIG (reference sequence). This clone occurred a few times. What it recognizes is unknown. Study-level points and caveats: Across HLA loci, a later analysis found differing TCR association rates, with DRB1 most and HLA-C fewest. Overall, roughly 160 TCR beta chains were annotated as cytomegalovirus-associated.

This receptor was identified in a woman aged 40 to 50 in good health and CMV-seropositive. What was sequenced was PBMCs. V gene TRBV30 combines with J gene TRBJ2-7, with 7 nucleotides matching TRBD1. CDR3 sequence: CAWRQGYEQYF. The CDR3 nucleotides read TGTGCCTGGAGACAGGGGTACGAGCAGTACTTC.